Only a few counts were recorded for the clone carrying this T cell receptor beta chain. These data are taken from a study of T-cell memory formation after mild COVID-19. Turning to the study itself: The TCR clusters were mostly specific to one donor.

Deletions cut 8 bases from V and 4 bases from J, with 11 bases between. This CDR3 is built from 12 residues. From germline, CDR1 is MDHEN and CDR2 SYDVKM. TCRdb recomputed calls from the 5' RACE reads with MiXCR, one row per CDR3 protein. The sample has about 270,000 distinct CDR3 sequences; more than 15% are singletons. The sequenced sample consisted of PBMCs or a T cell subset sorted from them (not recorded which). The chain has TRBV28 and TRBJ1-2; no reliable D call. The clonotype originates from a man younger than 35 who had mild COVID-19 (a few samples of this study predate the infection). Cell type and time point are not known. The CDR3 spells CASYGGTYGYTF. As DNA, the CDR3 is TGTGCCAGCTATGGCGGAACCTATGGCTACACCTTC.